The 4 T cell receptor beta chains reported below all come from one sample, sequenced in a study of naive and memory T cell subsets. Four PCR rounds used nested alpha and beta constant region primers plus the SP2 primer. TCRdb re-called the 5' RACE reads through MiXCR, storing one row per CDR3 protein. Among 45,000 to 55,000 distinct CDR3 sequences, 4.7% were seen once, and the ten largest hold roughly 0.8%. TCR cDNA received a 3' ligated oligonucleotide that carried a UMI. These receptors were taken from a female donor in good health.

This clonotype was picked up many times. The gene calls are TRBV7-2 and TRBJ2-1; 7 bases line up with TRBD2. The CDR3 loop spans 17 amino acids. The germline CDR1 and CDR2 sequences are SGHTA and FQGNSA. Trimming cost V 4 bases and J 2 bases; bases outside gene matches: 11. CDR3: CASSSPAGVGTYNEQFF. The DNA for the CDR3 is TGTGCCAGCAGCTCCCCTGCGGGAGTAGGGACCTACAATGAGCAGTTCTTC.

This clonotype was picked up many times. This chain connects TRBV5-1 to TRBJ2-3; 7 bases align to TRBD2. The CDR3 extends over 15 amino acids. Germline loops: CDR1 SGHRS, CDR2 YFSETQ. Trimming at V came to 3 bases and at J to 3 bases, leaving 7 bases not matched to a gene. DNA of the CDR3: TGCGCCAGCAGCTCAGGACTAGTAGGGACAGATACGCAGTATTTT. Its translation is CASSSGLVGTDTQYF.

This clonotype has a count of ten or more. The chain combines TRBV4-1 with TRBJ2-7, with 7 bases matching TRBD1. The germline V gene encodes CDR1 MGHRA and CDR2 YSYEKL. This CDR3 region has 14 residues. The trim removed 6 bases at V and 2 bases at J, leaving 7 bases unmatched. CDR3 in amino acids: CASRPPGQTYEQYF. Written as DNA, the CDR3 is TGCGCCAGCAGGCCCCCGGGACAGACCTACGAGCAGTACTTC.

At least ten counts were recorded for this clonotype. The gene calls are TRBV14 and TRBJ1-1; 7 bases agree with TRBD1. The V segment lost 5 bases and the J segment 1 base; nucleotides outside the gene matches: 7. Germline CDR1 reads SGHDN; CDR2 reads FVKESK. The CDR3 loop spans 15 amino acids. The chain's CDR3 is CASSTNRGQNTEAFF. CDR3 nucleotide sequence: TGTGCCAGCAGCACTAACAGGGGCCAGAACACTGAAGCTTTCTTT.